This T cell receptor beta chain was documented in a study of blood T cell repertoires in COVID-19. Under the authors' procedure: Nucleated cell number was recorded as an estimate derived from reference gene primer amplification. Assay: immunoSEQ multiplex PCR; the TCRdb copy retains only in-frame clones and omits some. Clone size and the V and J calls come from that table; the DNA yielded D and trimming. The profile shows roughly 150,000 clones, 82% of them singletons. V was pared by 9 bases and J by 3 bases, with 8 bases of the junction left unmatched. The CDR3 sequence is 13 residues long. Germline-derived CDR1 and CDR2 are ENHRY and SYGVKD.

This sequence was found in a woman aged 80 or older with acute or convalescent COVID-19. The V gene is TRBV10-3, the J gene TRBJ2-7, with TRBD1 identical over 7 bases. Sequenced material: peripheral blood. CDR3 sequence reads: CAMAWDSLYEQYF. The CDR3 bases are TGTGCCATGGCCTGGGACAGCCTCTACGAGCAGTACTTC.